Below are 13 T cell receptor beta chains sequenced from a single sample in a study of blood T cell repertoires in COVID-19. The protocol was immunoSEQ multiplex PCR, while the TCRdb copy is restricted to in-frame clones and leaves out a portion. The sample records some 150,000 clones, roughly 85% being singletons. The sequenced sample was peripheral blood. The receptors stem from a woman aged 55-70 years with COVID-19, enrolled during active disease.

This rearrangement joins TRBV6-5 to TRBJ2-2, with 8 bases identical to TRBD2. J was trimmed by 3 bases and V by 4 bases; bases with no gene match: 7. The CDR3 loop spans 16 amino acids. Germline values: CDR1 MNHEY, CDR2 SVGAGI. CDR3 loop: CASSSAGGRDTGELFF. The CDR3 DNA sequence: TGTGCCAGCAGTTCCGCGGGGGGCCGGGACACCGGGGAGCTGTTTTTT.

V is TRBV9 and J is TRBJ2-1; 10 bases align to TRBD2. The germline V gene has CDR1 SGDLS and CDR2 YYNGEE. Trimming took 3 bases from V and 7 from J; bases not matched to a gene: 4. The CDR3 covers 14 residues. CDR3 residues: CASSETSGSNEQFF. CDR3 nucleotides: TGTGCCAGCAGCGAGACTAGCGGGTCAAATGAGCAGTTCTTC.

The chain employs TRBV4-1 and TRBJ1-1; 8 bases match TRBD1. V shed 4 bases and J 0 bases; nucleotides not matched to a gene: 7. The CDR3 covers 16 residues. Looked up from germline, CDR1 is MGHRA and CDR2 is YSYEKL. CDR3 sequence: CASSPGTGRMNTEAFF. The CDR3 DNA sequence: TGCGCCAGCAGCCCAGGGACAGGTCGCATGAACACTGAAGCTTTCTTT.

The chain couples TRBV27 to TRBJ2-2; the D is unclear. V was shortened by 5 bases and J by 5 bases, with 6 bases between the two germline ends. Germline assignment: CDR1 MNHEY and CDR2 SMNVEV (reference sequence). CDR3 length: 12 amino acids. The chain's CDR3 is CASSPLTGELFF. The CDR3 DNA sequence: TGTGCCAGCAGTCCCCTAACCGGGGAGCTGTTTTTT.

The J gene is TRBJ1-4, the V gene TRBV11-3; 11 nucleotides agree with TRBD1. Germline-derived CDR1 and CDR2 are SGHNT and YENEEA. V lost 5 bases and J lost 7; bases outside the gene matches: 12. The CDR3 spans 17 residues. For the CDR3, the DNA is TGTGCCAGCAGCAAAAAACGGACAGGGGGCATTAGTGAAAAACTGTTTTTT. Translated, it gives CASSKKRTGGISEKLFF.

V usage is TRBV27 and J usage is TRBJ1-2; 8 nucleotides agree with TRBD1. Germline V gene lookup returns CDR1 MNHEY and CDR2 SMNVEV (reference sequence). The CDR3 has 14 residues. V trimming: 6 bases; J trimming: 4 bases; junction bases outside the gene matches: 7. As DNA, the CDR3 is TGTGCCAGCAGCCCCGTCGGGACAGGCTATGGCTACACCTTC. Encoded protein: CASSPVGTGYGYTF.

CDR3 sequence: CASSLSIRTGVWDEQYF. The CDR3 DNA reads as TGTGCCAGCAGTTTATCGATCCGGACAGGGGTTTGGGACGAGCAGTACTTC. The V gene is TRBV27, the J gene TRBJ2-7; 9 positions match TRBD1. CDR1 MNHEY and CDR2 SMNVEV come from the germline V gene (reference sequence). The CDR3 is 17 residues long. The V and J ends lost 0 bases and 5 bases, in that order; junction bases with no gene match: 11.

The chain has TRBV27 and TRBJ1-2, with TRBD1 as a possible D gene (6 bases). The V gene's germline CDR1 is MNHEY and CDR2 SMNVEV (reference sequence). V lost 3 bases to trimming and J lost 4 bases, with 9 bases between them. The CDR3 totals 13 residues. The CDR3 sequence: CASSFGGGYGYTF. CDR3 nucleotides: TGTGCCAGCAGTTTTGGGGGCGGCTATGGCTACACCTTC.

The rearrangement joins TRBV29-1 to TRBJ2-2; 9 bases line up with TRBD2. Germline V gives CDR1 SQVTM, CDR2 ANQGSEA. J was trimmed by 2 bases and V by 7 bases; bases with no gene match: 5. The CDR3 spans 14 residues. CDR3 in DNA: TGCAGCGCTTCGACTAGCGGAAACACCGGGGAGCTGTTTTTT. This gives the protein CSASTSGNTGELFF.

The chain employs TRBV6-5 and TRBJ2-5, with 7 bases matching TRBD2. V dropped 7 bases and J dropped 5; count of bases not matched to a gene: 13. This CDR3 has 15 amino acids. Germline V lookup: CDR1 MNHEY, CDR2 SVGAGI. The CDR3 loop is CASTPQIGGGETQYF. The CDR3 coding sequence is TGTGCCAGCACCCCCCAAATCGGGGGAGGGGAGACCCAGTACTTC.

This sequence joins TRBV18 and TRBJ2-1; 8 bases fit TRBD1. The CDR3 consists of 16 residues. With V trimmed by 6 bases and J by 4 bases, 11 bases remained unmatched. CDR1 KGHSH and CDR2 LQKENI come from the germline V gene. This CDR3 reads CASSPATGDVYNEQFF. CDR3 nucleotide sequence: TGTGCCAGCTCGCCTGCGACAGGGGACGTTTACAATGAGCAGTTCTTC.

The chain has TRBV19 and TRBJ1-1; 7 nucleotides line up with TRBD1. The length of the CDR3 is 13 residues. After removal of 5 bases from V and 8 bases from J, the junction contained 8 bases not matched to a gene. Germline V lookup: CDR1 LNHDA, CDR2 SQIVND (reference sequence). This CDR3 is CASSSDRAMEAFF. CDR3 DNA sequence: TGTGCCAGTAGTTCCGACAGGGCGATGGAAGCTTTCTTT.

The table lists this clone with a count of one. The genes are TRBV2 and TRBJ1-6; D is ambiguous. Trimming removed 2 bases at V and 0 bases at J, with 11 bases between. The germline CDR1 and CDR2 sequences are SNHLY and FYNNEI. This CDR3 has 17 residues. The CDR3 is CASSERAGLSYNSPLHF. The CDR3 DNA sequence: TGTGCCAGCAGTGAAAGGGCGGGCCTCTCCTATAATTCACCCCTCCACTTT.